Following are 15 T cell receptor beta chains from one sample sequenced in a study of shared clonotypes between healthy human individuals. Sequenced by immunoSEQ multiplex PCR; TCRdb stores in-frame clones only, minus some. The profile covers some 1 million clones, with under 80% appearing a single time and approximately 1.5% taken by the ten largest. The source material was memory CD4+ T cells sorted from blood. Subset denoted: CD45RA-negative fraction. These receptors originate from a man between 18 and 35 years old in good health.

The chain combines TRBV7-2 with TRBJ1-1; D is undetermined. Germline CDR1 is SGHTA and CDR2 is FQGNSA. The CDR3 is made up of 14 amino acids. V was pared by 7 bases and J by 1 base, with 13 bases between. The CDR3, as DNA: TGTGCCAGCAAAGACGGAGGGTCGAACACTGAAGCTTTCTTT. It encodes CASKDGGSNTEAFF.

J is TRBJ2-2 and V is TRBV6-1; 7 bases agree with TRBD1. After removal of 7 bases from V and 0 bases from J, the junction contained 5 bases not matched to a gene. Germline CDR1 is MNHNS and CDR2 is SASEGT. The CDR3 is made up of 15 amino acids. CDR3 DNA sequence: TGTGCCAGCAAGATGCAGGGGGCGAACACCGGGGAGCTGTTTTTT. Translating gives CASKMQGANTGELFF.

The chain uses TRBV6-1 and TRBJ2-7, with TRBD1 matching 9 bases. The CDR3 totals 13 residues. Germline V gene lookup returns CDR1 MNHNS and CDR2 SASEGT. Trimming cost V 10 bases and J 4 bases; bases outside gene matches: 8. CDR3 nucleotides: TGTGCCACCAAAACAGGGGGCTTTTACGAGCAGTACTTC. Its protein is CATKTGGFYEQYF.

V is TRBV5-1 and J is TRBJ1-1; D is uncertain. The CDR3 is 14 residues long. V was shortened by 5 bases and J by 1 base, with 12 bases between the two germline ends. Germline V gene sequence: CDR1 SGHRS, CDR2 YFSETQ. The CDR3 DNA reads TGCGCCAGCAGTTACCGGACCGCGAACACTGAAGCTTTCTTT. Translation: CASSYRTANTEAFF.

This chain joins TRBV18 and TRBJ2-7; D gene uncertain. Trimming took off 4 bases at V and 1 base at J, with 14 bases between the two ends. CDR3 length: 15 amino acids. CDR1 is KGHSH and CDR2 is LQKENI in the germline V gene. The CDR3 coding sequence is TGTGCCAGCTCACTTACGGGCAGTCTGTCCTACGAGCAGTACTTC. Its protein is CASSLTGSLSYEQYF.

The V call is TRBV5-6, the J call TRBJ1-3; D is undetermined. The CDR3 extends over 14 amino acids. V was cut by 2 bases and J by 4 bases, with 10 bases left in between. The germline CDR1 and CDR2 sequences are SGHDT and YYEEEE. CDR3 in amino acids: CASSFSGLGNTIYF. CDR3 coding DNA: TGTGCCAGCAGCTTCAGTGGATTAGGAAACACCATATATTTT. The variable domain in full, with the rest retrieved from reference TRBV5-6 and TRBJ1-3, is DAGVTQSPTHLIKTRGQQVTLRCSPKSGHDTVSWYQQALGQGPQFIFQYYEEEERQRGNFPDRFSGHQFPNYSSELNVNALLLGDSALYLCASSFSGLGNTIYFGEGSWLTVV.

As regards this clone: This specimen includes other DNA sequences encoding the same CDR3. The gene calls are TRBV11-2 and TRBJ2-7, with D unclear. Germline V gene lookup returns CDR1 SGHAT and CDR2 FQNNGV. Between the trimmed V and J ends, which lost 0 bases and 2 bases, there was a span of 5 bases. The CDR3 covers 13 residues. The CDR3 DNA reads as TGTGCCAGCAGCTTAGATCGGACCTACGAGCAGTACTTC. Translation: CASSLDRTYEQYF.

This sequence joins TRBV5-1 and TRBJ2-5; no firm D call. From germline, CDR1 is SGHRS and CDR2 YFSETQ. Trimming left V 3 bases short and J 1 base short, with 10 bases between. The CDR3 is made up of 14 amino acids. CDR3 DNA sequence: TGCGCCAGCAGCTCCAGGACGGTCCAAGAGACCCAGTACTTC. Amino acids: CASSSRTVQETQYF.

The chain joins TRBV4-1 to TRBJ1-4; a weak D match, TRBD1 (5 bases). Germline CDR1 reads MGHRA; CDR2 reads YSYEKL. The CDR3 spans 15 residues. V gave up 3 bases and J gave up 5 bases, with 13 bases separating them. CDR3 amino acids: CASSHGRRGNEKLFF. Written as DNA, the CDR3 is TGCGCCAGCAGCCACGGCCGGAGGGGCAATGAAAAACTGTTTTTT.

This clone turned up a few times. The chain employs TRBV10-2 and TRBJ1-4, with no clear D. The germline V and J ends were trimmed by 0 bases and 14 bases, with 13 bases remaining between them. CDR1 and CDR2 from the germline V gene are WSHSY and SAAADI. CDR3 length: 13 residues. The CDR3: CASSESLYSRLFF. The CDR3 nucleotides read TGCGCCAGCAGTGAGTCGTTGTACAGTAGGCTGTTTTTT.

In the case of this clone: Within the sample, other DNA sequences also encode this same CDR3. For the CDR3, the DNA is TGTGCCAGCAGTTACTCGATTGGGGAAAAACTGTTTTTT. Translated: CASSYSIGEKLFF. The chain has TRBV6-5 and TRBJ1-4; D not certain. Per the germline V gene, CDR1 is MNHEY and CDR2 is SVGAGI. Trimming pared 0 bases from V and 8 bases from J, leaving 7 bases between. This CDR3 contains 13 residues.

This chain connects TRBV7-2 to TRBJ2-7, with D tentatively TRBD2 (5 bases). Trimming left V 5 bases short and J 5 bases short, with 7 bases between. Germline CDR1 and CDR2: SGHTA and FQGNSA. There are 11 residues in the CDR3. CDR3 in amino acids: CASSTRNEQYF. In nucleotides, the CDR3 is TGTGCCAGCAGCACTAGAAACGAGCAGTACTTC.

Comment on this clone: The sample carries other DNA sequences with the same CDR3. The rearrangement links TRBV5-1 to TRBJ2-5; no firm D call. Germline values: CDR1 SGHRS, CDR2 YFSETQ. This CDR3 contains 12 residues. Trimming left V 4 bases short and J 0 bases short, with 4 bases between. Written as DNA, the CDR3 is TGCGCCAGCAGCATTAACCAAGAGACCCAGTACTTC. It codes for CASSINQETQYF.

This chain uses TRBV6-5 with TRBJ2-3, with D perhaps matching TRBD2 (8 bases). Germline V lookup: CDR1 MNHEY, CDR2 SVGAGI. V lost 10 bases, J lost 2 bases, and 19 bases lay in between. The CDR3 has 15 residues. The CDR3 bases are TGTGCCACCTGGGACAGCGGGAGCCTCACAGATACGCAGTATTTT. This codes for CATWDSGSLTDTQYF.

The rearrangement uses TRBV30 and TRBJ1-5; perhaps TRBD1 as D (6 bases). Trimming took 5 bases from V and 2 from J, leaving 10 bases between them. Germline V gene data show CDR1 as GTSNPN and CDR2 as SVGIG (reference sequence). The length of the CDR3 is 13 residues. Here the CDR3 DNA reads TGTGCCTGGGGACAGCTGGGCAATCAGCCCCAGCATTTT. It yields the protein CAWGQLGNQPQHF.